This TCR beta chain was recorded in a study of OX40 agonist ivuxolimab in advanced cancers. Libraries were prepared by immunoSEQ multiplex PCR; TCRdb keeps only in-frame clonotypes and omits some of them. The sample lists 48,000 or so clones; 70% to 85% were seen once. This clonotype was obtained from an adult with an advanced solid tumor such as melanoma, head and neck, liver or kidney cancer. The sequencing here drew on CD4+ or CD8+ T cells sorted from blood, taken in a trial of the OX40 agonist ivuxolimab.

The chain's CDR3 is CASSLGHEQYF. DNA for the CDR3: TGTGCCAGCAGCTTGGGCCACGAGCAGTACTTC. The chain links TRBV5-6 to TRBJ2-7; D gene unclear. Trimming shortened V by 0 bases and J by 5 bases, and 3 bases separated the two germline ends. The CDR3 extends over 11 amino acids. Germline CDR1 SGHDT, CDR2 YYEEEE. Full variable domain (remainder filled in from reference TRBV5-6 and TRBJ2-7): DAGVTQSPTHLIKTRGQQVTLRCSPKSGHDTVSWYQQALGQGPQFIFQYYEEEERQRGNFPDRFSGHQFPNYSSELNVNALLLGDSALYLCASSLGHEQYFGPGTRLTVT.